This is a list of T cell receptor beta chains from one sample in a study of neurological immune-mediated disorders. MiXCR, run by TCRdb on the 5' RACE reads, gives a single entry per CDR3 protein. The sample lists 81,000 or so distinct CDR3 sequences; roughly 4.8% were seen once. Sample: PBMCs. These receptors were obtained from a woman aged 25-40 years with multiple sclerosis. Each CDR3 is given with its conserved first and last residue.

len: 14
v_gene: TRBV6-2/TRBV6-3
j_gene: TRBJ2-1
CDR3aa: CASSYSMQYNEQFF

len: 17
v_gene: TRBV6-1
j_gene: TRBJ1-2
CDR3aa: CASNEQRARRNNYGYTF

len: 15
v_gene: TRBV5-1
j_gene: TRBJ2-1
CDR3aa: CASSLSGTGHNEQFF

len: 12
v_gene: TRBV27
j_gene: TRBJ2-7
CDR3aa: CASRSPGSEQYF

len: 16
v_gene: TRBV5-1
j_gene: TRBJ2-2
CDR3aa: CASRVRGPLNTGELFF

len: 17
v_gene: TRBV2
j_gene: TRBJ2-1
CDR3aa: CASSAEGGGGAYNEQFF

len: 16
v_gene: TRBV5-1
j_gene: TRBJ2-3
CDR3aa: CASSWATGDDTDTQYF

len: 14
v_gene: TRBV3-1
j_gene: TRBJ1-1
CDR3aa: CASSQGGSYTEAFF

len: 18
v_gene: TRBV5-5
j_gene: TRBJ1-5
CDR3aa: CASAPVAGGGDGNQPQHF

len: 13
v_gene: TRBV20-1
j_gene: TRBJ2-1
CDR3aa: CSAFIGLTNEQFF

len: 14
v_gene: TRBV5-1
j_gene: TRBJ2-1
CDR3aa: CASSYQEEINEQFF

len: 16
v_gene: TRBV5-1
j_gene: TRBJ1-1
CDR3aa: CASSIRTGGLNTEAFF

len: 14
v_gene: TRBV5-1
j_gene: TRBJ1-5
CDR3aa: CASSFPVGYQPQHF

len: 14
v_gene: TRBV7-9
j_gene: TRBJ1-6
CDR3aa: CASSLVQGNSPLHF

len: 15
v_gene: TRBV5-1
j_gene: TRBJ2-3
CDR3aa: CASSRDSTSTDKQYF

len: 14
v_gene: TRBV20-1
j_gene: TRBJ2-1
CDR3aa: CSAQREGIINEQFF

len: 13
v_gene: TRBV7-2
j_gene: TRBJ1-1
CDR3aa: CASSLAQGTEAFF

len: 11
v_gene: TRBV5-1
j_gene: TRBJ2-7
CDR3aa: CASSLVPGNLF

len: 15
v_gene: TRBV7-2
j_gene: TRBJ1-5
CDR3aa: CASSDDRGGNQPQHF

len: 14
v_gene: TRBV29-1
j_gene: TRBJ2-2
CDR3aa: CSVGQTLNTGELFF

len: 17
v_gene: TRBV20-1
j_gene: TRBJ2-4
CDR3aa: CSATSGTSGLAKNIQYF

len: 15
v_gene: TRBV5-5
j_gene: TRBJ1-5
CDR3aa: CASSLDRGNSQPQHF

len: 16
v_gene: TRBV5-1
j_gene: TRBJ2-5
CDR3aa: CASTLTSGSRQETQYF

len: 16
v_gene: TRBV20-1
j_gene: TRBJ2-7
CDR3aa: CSARDLTSGRSYEQYF

len: 14
v_gene: TRBV12-3/TRBV12-4
j_gene: TRBJ1-3
CDR3aa: CAGGPTGQRNTIYF

len: 14
v_gene: TRBV20-1
j_gene: TRBJ2-1
CDR3aa: CSAPTGPLYNEQFF

len: 15
v_gene: TRBV30
j_gene: TRBJ1-5
CDR3aa: CAWSVRGDSNQPQHF

len: 16
v_gene: TRBV20-1
j_gene: TRBJ1-1
CDR3aa: CSARGSINSPNTEAFF

len: 15
v_gene: TRBV7-2
j_gene: TRBJ2-1
CDR3aa: CASSRRSGAYNEQFF

len: 15
v_gene: TRBV4-1
j_gene: TRBJ1-1
CDR3aa: CASSQAGQGNTEAFF

len: 14
v_gene: TRBV12-3/TRBV12-4
j_gene: TRBJ1-2
CDR3aa: CASSSPADLYGYTF

len: 12
v_gene: TRBV12-3/TRBV12-4
j_gene: TRBJ2-3
CDR3aa: CASSLSGGAQYF

len: 14
v_gene: TRBV5-6
j_gene: TRBJ2-1
CDR3aa: CASSFSDSYNEQFF

len: 15
v_gene: TRBV7-8
j_gene: TRBJ1-4
CDR3aa: CASSSNRGTNEKLFF

len: 15
v_gene: TRBV27
j_gene: TRBJ2-3
CDR3aa: CASSPHSGETDTQYF

len: 16
v_gene: TRBV5-1
j_gene: TRBJ1-3
CDR3aa: CASSLVPRGSGNTIYF

len: 15
v_gene: TRBV20-1
j_gene: TRBJ2-1
CDR3aa: CSARFGLAGRSEQFF